A selection of T cell receptor beta chains follows, all from one sample in a study of CD8+CD57+ T cells in acquired aplastic anemia. MiXCR, applied by TCRdb to the reads, yields one record per CDR3 protein. The sample yields 150,000 to 200,000 distinct CDR3 sequences, around half seen once. Sequenced sample: sorted CD4+, CD8+, or CD8+CD57+ T cells (not recorded which) from PBMCs. The receptors were gathered from a human donor with aplastic anemia. Each CDR3 is given with its conserved first and last residue. The order of the fields is D gene, V gene, J gene, clone size, CDR3 protein, CDR3 DNA. D genes are given only for firm matches. For some rows the clone size is stated as once, few or many, or as a class when expanded; others skip it.

D gene: NA; V gene: TRBV7-9; J gene: TRBJ1-5; clone size: few; CDR3 protein: CASSESNQPQHF; CDR3 DNA: TGTGCCAGCAGCGAGAGCAATCAGCCCCAGCATTTT
D gene: NA; V gene: TRBV19; J gene: TRBJ2-7; clone size: once; CDR3 protein: CASSARTESSYEQYF; CDR3 DNA: TGTGCCAGTAGTGCGAGGACAGAAAGCTCCTACGAGCAGTACTTC
D gene: NA; V gene: TRBV11-2; J gene: TRBJ1-1; clone size: many; CDR3 protein: CASRSIGGIGTEAFF; CDR3 DNA: TGTGCCAGCCGCTCAATAGGAGGGATCGGCACTGAAGCTTTCTTT
D gene: NA; V gene: TRBV24-1; J gene: TRBJ2-7; clone size: few; CDR3 protein: CATSAALLGEQYF; CDR3 DNA: TGTGCCACCAGTGCTGCCTTGCTGGGCGAGCAGTACTTC
D gene: NA; V gene: TRBV2; J gene: TRBJ1-4; clone size: few; CDR3 protein: CASSKTAQNEKLFF; CDR3 DNA: TGTGCCAGCAGTAAGACGGCCCAGAATGAAAAACTGTTTTTT
D gene: NA; V gene: TRBV11-1; J gene: TRBJ2-1; clone size: NA; CDR3 protein: CASSRGGISYNEQFF; CDR3 DNA: TGTGCCAGCAGCCGAGGGGGGATATCCTACAATGAGCAGTTCTTC
D gene: NA; V gene: TRBV5-1; J gene: TRBJ2-7; clone size: NA; CDR3 protein: CASSSASFYEQYF; CDR3 DNA: TGCGCCAGCAGCTCGGCTAGCTTCTACGAGCAGTACTTC
D gene: NA; V gene: TRBV7-9; J gene: TRBJ2-1; clone size: NA; CDR3 protein: CASTGSEQFF; CDR3 DNA: TGTGCCAGCACGGGCAGCGAGCAGTTCTTC
D gene: NA; V gene: TRBV4-1; J gene: TRBJ2-7; clone size: many; CDR3 protein: CASSQELSRSEQYF; CDR3 DNA: TGCGCCAGCAGCCAAGAGTTATCCAGATCCGAGCAGTACTTC
D gene: NA; V gene: TRBV24-1; J gene: TRBJ1-5; clone size: NA; CDR3 protein: CATSDGPHYQPQHF; CDR3 DNA: TGTGCCACCAGTGATGGACCCCACTATCAGCCCCAGCATTTT
D gene: TRBD1; V gene: TRBV6-1; J gene: TRBJ1-3; clone size: few; CDR3 protein: CASSEGQGEIISGNTIYF; CDR3 DNA: TGTGCCAGCAGTGAGGGACAGGGAGAAATTATCTCTGGAAACACCATATATTTT
D gene: NA; V gene: TRBV9; J gene: TRBJ2-3; clone size: many; CDR3 protein: CASSPRSGTDTQYF; CDR3 DNA: TGTGCCAGCAGCCCCCGTTCCGGCACAGATACGCAGTATTTT
D gene: NA; V gene: TRBV15; J gene: TRBJ1-2; clone size: few; CDR3 protein: CATSRDIGERYGYTF; CDR3 DNA: TGTGCCACCAGCAGAGATATAGGGGAGAGGTATGGCTACACCTTC
D gene: NA; V gene: TRBV7-9; J gene: TRBJ2-7; clone size: NA; CDR3 protein: CASSALGEQYF; CDR3 DNA: TGTGCCAGCAGCGCACTCGGGGAGCAGTACTTC
D gene: NA; V gene: TRBV20-1; J gene: TRBJ1-3; clone size: NA; CDR3 protein: CSARDPPGGISGNTIYF; CDR3 DNA: TGCAGTGCTAGAGATCCCCCCGGGGGGATCTCTGGAAACACCATATATTTT
D gene: TRBD1; V gene: TRBV24-1; J gene: TRBJ2-1; clone size: many; CDR3 protein: CATSPRGTGTYNEQFF; CDR3 DNA: TGTGCCACCAGCCCTCGGGGGACAGGGACATACAATGAGCAGTTCTTC
D gene: NA; V gene: TRBV19; J gene: TRBJ1-5; clone size: many; CDR3 protein: CASSSTDHQPQHF; CDR3 DNA: TGTGCCAGTAGTTCGACTGACCATCAGCCCCAGCATTTT
D gene: TRBD1; V gene: TRBV4-3; J gene: TRBJ1-2; clone size: NA; CDR3 protein: CASSQDTGAAYGYTF; CDR3 DNA: TGCGCCAGCAGCCAAGATACAGGGGCGGCCTATGGCTACACCTTC
D gene: NA; V gene: TRBV10-3; J gene: TRBJ1-5; clone size: NA; CDR3 protein: CAISAASNQPQHF; CDR3 DNA: TGTGCCATCAGTGCCGCTAGCAATCAGCCCCAGCATTTT
D gene: NA; V gene: TRBV20-1; J gene: TRBJ1-1; clone size: NA; CDR3 protein: CSTTTSAEAFF; CDR3 DNA: TGCAGCACGACAACGTCTGCTGAAGCTTTCTTT
D gene: TRBD2; V gene: TRBV19; J gene: TRBJ2-3; clone size: NA; CDR3 protein: CASASGGELDTQYF; CDR3 DNA: TGTGCCAGTGCTAGCGGGGGCGAGTTGGATACGCAGTATTTT
D gene: TRBD1; V gene: TRBV7-2; J gene: TRBJ2-7; clone size: many; CDR3 protein: CASSLDRGPSYEQYF; CDR3 DNA: TGTGCCAGCAGCTTAGACAGGGGGCCCTCCTACGAGCAGTACTTC
D gene: NA; V gene: TRBV6-1; J gene: TRBJ1-3; clone size: NA; CDR3 protein: CASKISGNTIYF; CDR3 DNA: TGTGCCAGTAAGATCTCTGGAAACACCATATATTTT
D gene: TRBD1; V gene: TRBV11-1; J gene: TRBJ2-3; clone size: NA; CDR3 protein: CASSLGTGGTDTQYF; CDR3 DNA: TGTGCCAGCAGCTTAGGGACAGGAGGTACAGATACGCAGTATTTT
D gene: TRBD1; V gene: TRBV2; J gene: TRBJ1-1; clone size: many; CDR3 protein: CASRGTGNRAFF; CDR3 DNA: TGTGCCAGCAGGGGGACAGGGAATCGAGCTTTCTTT
D gene: TRBD1; V gene: TRBV5-1; J gene: TRBJ2-1; clone size: many; CDR3 protein: CASSSTGEVYNEQFF; CDR3 DNA: TGCGCCAGCAGCTCGACAGGGGAGGTTTACAATGAGCAGTTCTTC
D gene: TRBD1; V gene: TRBV5-1; J gene: TRBJ1-6; clone size: NA; CDR3 protein: CASSTTTGSWSPLHF; CDR3 DNA: TGCGCCAGCAGCACTACGACAGGGTCGTGGTCACCCCTCCACTTT
D gene: TRBD1; V gene: TRBV11-1; J gene: TRBJ2-1; clone size: NA; CDR3 protein: CASSHRDREIDEQFF; CDR3 DNA: TGTGCCAGCAGCCACCGGGACAGGGAGATCGATGAGCAGTTCTTC
D gene: NA; V gene: TRBV9; J gene: TRBJ2-7; clone size: NA; CDR3 protein: CASSVAVGVNDEQYF; CDR3 DNA: TGTGCCAGCAGCGTAGCCGTGGGAGTTAACGACGAGCAGTACTTC
D gene: NA; V gene: TRBV15; J gene: TRBJ2-1; clone size: NA; CDR3 protein: CATSKRLEEQFF; CDR3 DNA: TGTGCCACCAGCAAGCGACTAGAGGAGCAGTTCTTC
D gene: NA; V gene: TRBV25-1; J gene: TRBJ1-3; clone size: once; CDR3 protein: CASSEWGTGIAIYF; CDR3 DNA: TGTGCCAGCAGTGAATGGGGGACCGGTATCGCCATATATTTT
D gene: NA; V gene: TRBV10-3; J gene: TRBJ2-1; clone size: NA; CDR3 protein: CASSTRGAYNEQFF; CDR3 DNA: TGTGCCTCCTCAACTAGAGGAGCGTACAATGAGCAGTTCTTC
D gene: TRBD1; V gene: TRBV18; J gene: TRBJ2-7; clone size: NA; CDR3 protein: CASSLGPGGSYEQYF; CDR3 DNA: TGTGCCAGCTCACTAGGGCCAGGGGGTTCCTACGAGCAGTACTTC
D gene: TRBD1; V gene: TRBV7-2; J gene: TRBJ1-1; clone size: NA; CDR3 protein: CASSLWAGGTEAFF; CDR3 DNA: TGTGCCAGCAGCCTGTGGGCAGGGGGGACTGAAGCTTTCTTT
D gene: NA; V gene: TRBV14; J gene: TRBJ1-1; clone size: many; CDR3 protein: CASSQEVRTAEAFF; CDR3 DNA: TGTGCCAGCAGCCAAGAGGTCCGGACAGCTGAAGCTTTCTTT
D gene: NA; V gene: TRBV13; J gene: TRBJ2-5; clone size: many; CDR3 protein: CASSLLVDRGTQYF; CDR3 DNA: TGTGCCAGCAGCTTATTGGTGGACCGGGGGACCCAGTACTTC
D gene: NA; V gene: TRBV5-1; J gene: TRBJ2-2; clone size: many; CDR3 protein: CASSLERNTGELFF; CDR3 DNA: TGCGCCAGCAGCTTGGAGCGGAACACCGGGGAGCTGTTTTTT
D gene: TRBD2; V gene: TRBV20-1; J gene: TRBJ2-5; clone size: many; CDR3 protein: CSASHLSGGLWETQYF; CDR3 DNA: TGCAGTGCTAGCCATTTAAGCGGGGGATTGTGGGAGACCCAGTACTTC
D gene: NA; V gene: TRBV11-3; J gene: TRBJ2-3; clone size: many; CDR3 protein: CASSKGWPSEDTQYF; CDR3 DNA: TGTGCCAGCAGCAAGGGGTGGCCGTCAGAAGATACGCAGTATTTT
D gene: TRBD1; V gene: TRBV20-1; J gene: TRBJ1-1; clone size: NA; CDR3 protein: CSTRTGGATEAFF; CDR3 DNA: TGCAGTACCCGGACAGGGGGCGCGACTGAAGCTTTCTTT
D gene: NA; V gene: TRBV24-1; J gene: TRBJ2-2; clone size: NA; CDR3 protein: CATSDPGEDTGELFF; CDR3 DNA: TGTGCCACCAGTGACCCCGGAGAGGACACCGGGGAGCTGTTTTTT
D gene: NA; V gene: TRBV20-1; J gene: TRBJ2-1; clone size: NA; CDR3 protein: CSARDASYNEQFF; CDR3 DNA: TGCAGTGCTAGAGATGCGTCCTACAATGAGCAGTTCTTC
D gene: NA; V gene: TRBV19; J gene: TRBJ2-3; clone size: NA; CDR3 protein: CASSITRDSTDTQYF; CDR3 DNA: TGTGCCAGTAGTATTACCAGGGATTCCACAGATACGCAGTATTTT
D gene: TRBD1; V gene: TRBV19; J gene: TRBJ1-5; clone size: NA; CDR3 protein: CASRNPGQGFNQPQHF; CDR3 DNA: TGTGCCAGTCGGAACCCGGGACAGGGATTCAATCAGCCCCAGCATTTT
D gene: TRBD1; V gene: TRBV18; J gene: TRBJ2-6; clone size: NA; CDR3 protein: CASSPDRGISGANVLTF; CDR3 DNA: TGTGCCAGCTCCCCGGACAGGGGGATTTCTGGGGCCAACGTCCTGACTTTC
D gene: TRBD2; V gene: TRBV5-1; J gene: TRBJ2-3; clone size: NA; CDR3 protein: CASSLSGGAADTQYF; CDR3 DNA: TGCGCCAGCAGCCTTAGCGGGGGGGCGGCAGATACGCAGTATTTT
D gene: NA; V gene: TRBV7-9; J gene: TRBJ2-6; clone size: NA; CDR3 protein: CASSLQRGGNVLTF; CDR3 DNA: TGTGCCAGCAGCCTCCAGAGGGGGGGCAACGTCCTGACTTTC
D gene: NA; V gene: TRBV3-1; J gene: TRBJ1-1; clone size: few; CDR3 protein: CASSQVFNGEAFF; CDR3 DNA: TGTGCCAGCAGCCAGGTGTTCAATGGTGAAGCTTTCTTT
D gene: TRBD1; V gene: TRBV7-9; J gene: TRBJ2-7; clone size: few; CDR3 protein: CASSSQGAAYEQYF; CDR3 DNA: TGTGCCAGCAGCTCACAGGGGGCGGCCTACGAGCAGTACTTC
D gene: NA; V gene: TRBV2; J gene: TRBJ2-7; clone size: NA; CDR3 protein: CASSRQVSYEQYF; CDR3 DNA: TGTGCCAGCAGTCGACAAGTCTCCTACGAGCAGTACTTC
D gene: NA; V gene: TRBV9; J gene: TRBJ2-3; clone size: many; CDR3 protein: CASSVAVGEPTDTQYF; CDR3 DNA: TGTGCCAGCAGCGTAGCCGTGGGAGAGCCCACAGATACGCAGTATTTT
D gene: TRBD2; V gene: TRBV18; J gene: TRBJ2-5; clone size: many; CDR3 protein: CASSPLAGDETQYF; CDR3 DNA: TGTGCCAGCTCGCCCCTAGCGGGGGATGAGACCCAGTACTTC
D gene: NA; V gene: TRBV20-1; J gene: TRBJ2-2; clone size: NA; CDR3 protein: CSATPLGTGELFF; CDR3 DNA: TGCAGTGCTACCCCTTTAGGGACCGGGGAGCTGTTTTTT
D gene: NA; V gene: TRBV4-1; J gene: TRBJ1-1; clone size: NA; CDR3 protein: CASSQDGGGTEAFF; CDR3 DNA: TGCGCCAGCAGCCAAGATGGGGGGGGCACTGAAGCTTTCTTT